These T cell receptor beta chains were read from a single sample in a study of Graves' ophthalmopathy and Graves' hyperthyroidism. TCRdb re-called the multiplex PCR reads with MiXCR, one entry per CDR3 protein. Counted here are about 700,000 distinct CDR3 sequences, about 40% occurring once; the ten biggest clones make up over 2.5%. The source material was peripheral blood. These receptors were obtained from an adult man with Graves' ophthalmopathy. Both conserved end residues are part of each CDR3. A D gene is named only where the DNA matches it firmly. Clone size is shown for a subset of rows, as once, few, many or a class of expanded clone.

>.|TRBV29-1|.|TRBJ2-7
CSVSGGPYEQYF
TGCAGCGTCTCCGGCGGTCCTTACGAGCAGTACTTC
>.|TRBV7-2|.|TRBJ2-7
CASSQVTGEAIYEQYF
TGTGCCAGCAGCCAAGTTACAGGTGAAGCGATCTACGAGCAGTACTTC
>TRBD2|TRBV2|.|TRBJ2-7
CASSPGSGRVGEQYF
TGTGCCAGCAGCCCCGGATCCGGGAGGGTCGGAGAGCAGTACTTC
>.|TRBV4-1|many|TRBJ2-7
CASSQADGRPYEQYF
TGCGCCAGCAGCCAAGCGGACGGGCGCCCTTACGAGCAGTACTTC
>.|TRBV7-9|.|TRBJ2-3
CASTQRALGTDTQYF
TGTGCCAGCACCCAGCGGGCCCTCGGCACAGATACGCAGTATTTT
>.|TRBV19|many|TRBJ1-3
CATRTPGNTIYF
TGTGCCACCAGGACCCCTGGAAACACCATATATTTT
>.|TRBV7-9|.|TRBJ1-4
CASSLEGRNEKLFF
TGTGCCAGCAGCTTAGAGGGCAGGAACGAAAAACTGTTTTTT
>TRBD2|TRBV5-1|few|TRBJ2-2
CASSRKLAGGPTGELFF
TGCGCCAGCAGCCGAAAACTAGCGGGGGGACCGACCGGGGAGCTGTTTTTT
>TRBD1|TRBV11-2|.|TRBJ1-4
CASSRTGQNEKLFF
TGTGCCAGCAGCCGAACGGGACAGAATGAAAAACTGTTTTTT
>TRBD1|TRBV2|many|TRBJ1-1
CASSEEPRGDTEAFF
TGTGCCAGCAGTGAAGAACCCAGGGGGGACACTGAAGCTTTCTTT
>.|TRBV28|many|TRBJ1-4
CATTYRREKLFF
TGTGCCACCACTTACCGCCGTGAAAAACTGTTTTTT
>.|TRBV7-8|few|TRBJ2-3
CASSLAGRGTDTQYF
TGTGCCAGCAGCTTGGCCGGAAGGGGCACAGATACGCAGTATTTT
>.|TRBV10-3|many|TRBJ2-7
CAISGGDSDTYEQYF
TGTGCCATCAGTGGGGGGGACAGTGATACCTACGAGCAGTACTTC
>.|TRBV13|many|TRBJ2-5
CASSLARGRETQYF
TGTGCCAGCAGCCTAGCTAGAGGTCGCGAGACCCAGTACTTC
>.|TRBV7-9|.|TRBJ1-5
CASSTGQVETQHF
TGTGCCAGCAGCACGGGACAAGTAGAGACCCAGCATTTT
>TRBD1|TRBV25-1|.|TRBJ2-5
CASSEPGTGGGETQYF
TGTGCCAGCAGTGAACCCGGGACAGGGGGCGGAGAGACCCAGTACTTC
>.|TRBV2|many|TRBJ2-7
CASSDRRYEQYF
TGTGCCAGCAGTGATCGCAGATACGAGCAGTACTTC
>.|TRBV10-3|.|TRBJ2-2
CAISPGAAGQPQELFF
TGTGCCATCAGCCCCGGGGCGGCGGGTCAGCCCCAGGAGCTGTTTTTT
>TRBD1|TRBV20-1|.|TRBJ1-5
CSARRDRASYEHF
TGCAGTGCTCGCCGGGACAGGGCTTCCTACGAGCATTTT
>TRBD1|TRBV7-8|many|TRBJ2-7
CASSGQGRSHEQYF
TGTGCCAGCAGCGGACAGGGAAGATCCCACGAGCAGTACTTC
>TRBD2|TRBV24-1|many|TRBJ2-1
CATSDSSGRGDEQFF
TGTGCCACCAGTGATTCTAGCGGGAGGGGGGATGAGCAGTTCTTC
>.|TRBV7-9|once|TRBJ2-7
CASSLGEDSYEQYF
TGTGCCAGCAGCTTAGGGGAGGACAGTTACGAGCAGTACTTC
>.|TRBV29-1|many|TRBJ2-7
CSVVPRPGSSYEQYF
TGCAGCGTTGTCCCTCGGCCGGGGAGCTCCTACGAGCAGTACTTC